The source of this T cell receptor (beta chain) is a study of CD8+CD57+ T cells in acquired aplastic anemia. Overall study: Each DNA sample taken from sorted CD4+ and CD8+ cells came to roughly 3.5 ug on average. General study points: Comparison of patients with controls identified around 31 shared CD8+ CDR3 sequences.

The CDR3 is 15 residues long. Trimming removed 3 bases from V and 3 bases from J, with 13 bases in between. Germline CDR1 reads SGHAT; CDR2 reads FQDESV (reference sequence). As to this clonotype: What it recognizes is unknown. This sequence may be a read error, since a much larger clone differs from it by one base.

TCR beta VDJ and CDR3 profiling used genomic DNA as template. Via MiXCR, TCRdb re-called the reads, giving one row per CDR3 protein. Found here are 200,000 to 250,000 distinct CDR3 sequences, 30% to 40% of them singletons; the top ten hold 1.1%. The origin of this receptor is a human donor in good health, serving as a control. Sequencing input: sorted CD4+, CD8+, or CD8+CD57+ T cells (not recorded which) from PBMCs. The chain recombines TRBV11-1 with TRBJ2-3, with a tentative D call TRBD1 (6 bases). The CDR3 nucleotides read TGTGCCAGCAGCTTTTCTTCGCAGGGGACAGATACGCAGTATTTT. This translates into CASSFSSQGTDTQYF.